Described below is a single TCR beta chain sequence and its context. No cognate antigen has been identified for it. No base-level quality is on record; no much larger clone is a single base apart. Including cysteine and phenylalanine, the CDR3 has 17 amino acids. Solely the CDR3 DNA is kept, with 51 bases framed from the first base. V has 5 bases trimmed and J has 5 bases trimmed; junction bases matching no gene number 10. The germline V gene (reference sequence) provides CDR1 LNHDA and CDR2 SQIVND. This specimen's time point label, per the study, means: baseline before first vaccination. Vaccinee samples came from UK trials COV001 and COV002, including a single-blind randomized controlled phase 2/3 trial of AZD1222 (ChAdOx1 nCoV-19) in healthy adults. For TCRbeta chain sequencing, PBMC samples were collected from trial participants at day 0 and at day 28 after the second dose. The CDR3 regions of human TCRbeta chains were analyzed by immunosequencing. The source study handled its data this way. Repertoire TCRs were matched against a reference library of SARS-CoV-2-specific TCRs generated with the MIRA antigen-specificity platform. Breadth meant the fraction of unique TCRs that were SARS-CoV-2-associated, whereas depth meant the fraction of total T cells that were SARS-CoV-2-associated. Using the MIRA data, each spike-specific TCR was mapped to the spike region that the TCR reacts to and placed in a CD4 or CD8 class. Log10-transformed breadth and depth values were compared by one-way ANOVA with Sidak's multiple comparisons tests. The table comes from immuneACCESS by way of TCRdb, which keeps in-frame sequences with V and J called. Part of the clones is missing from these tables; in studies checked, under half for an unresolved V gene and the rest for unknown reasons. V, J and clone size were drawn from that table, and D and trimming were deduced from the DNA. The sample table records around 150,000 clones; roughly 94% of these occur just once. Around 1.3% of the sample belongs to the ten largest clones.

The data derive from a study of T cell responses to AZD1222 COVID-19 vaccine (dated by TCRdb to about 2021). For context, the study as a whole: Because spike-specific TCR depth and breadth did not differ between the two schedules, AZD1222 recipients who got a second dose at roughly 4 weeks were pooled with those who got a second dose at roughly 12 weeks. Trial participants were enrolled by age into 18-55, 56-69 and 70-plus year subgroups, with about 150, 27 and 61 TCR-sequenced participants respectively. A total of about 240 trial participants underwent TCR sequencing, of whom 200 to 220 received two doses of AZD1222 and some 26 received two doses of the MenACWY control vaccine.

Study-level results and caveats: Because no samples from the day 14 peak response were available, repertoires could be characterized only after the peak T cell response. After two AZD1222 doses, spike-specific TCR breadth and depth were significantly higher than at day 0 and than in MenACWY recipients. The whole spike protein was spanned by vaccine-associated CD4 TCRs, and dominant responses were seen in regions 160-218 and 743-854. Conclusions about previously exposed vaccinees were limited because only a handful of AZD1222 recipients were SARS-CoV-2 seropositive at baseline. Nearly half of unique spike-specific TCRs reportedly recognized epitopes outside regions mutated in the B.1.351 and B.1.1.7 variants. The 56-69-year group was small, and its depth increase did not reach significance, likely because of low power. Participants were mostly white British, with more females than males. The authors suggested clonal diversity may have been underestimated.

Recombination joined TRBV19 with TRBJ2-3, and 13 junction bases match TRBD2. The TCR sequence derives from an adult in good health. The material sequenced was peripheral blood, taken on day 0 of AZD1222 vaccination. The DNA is TGTGCCAGTAGTCCGACCCGACTAGCGGGGGGTTTAGATACGCAGTATTTT. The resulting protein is CASSPTRLAGGLDTQYF.